This entry lists 6 T cell receptor beta chains sequenced from one sample in a study of OX40 agonist ivuxolimab in advanced cancers. Repertoires were generated with immunoSEQ multiplex PCR, while TCRdb's copy carries only in-frame clones and drops some. The data show about 38,000 clones, with around four fifths seen just once and approximately 37% held by the top ten. Source: CD4+ or CD8+ T cells sorted from blood, taken in a trial of the OX40 agonist ivuxolimab. Every receptor here comes from an adult with an advanced solid tumor such as melanoma, head and neck, liver or kidney cancer.

This sequence joins TRBV4-2 and TRBJ1-2; D not resolved. CDR3 size: 16 residues. Trimming removed 0 bases from V and 4 bases from J, with 15 bases in between. Germline loops: CDR1 LGHNA, CDR2 YNFKEQ. The CDR3 nucleotides read TGTGCCAGCAGCCAAGATCAGGAGGGCCCCTTCTATGGCTACACCTTC. It translates to CASSQDQEGPFYGYTF.

This sequence joins TRBV9 and TRBJ2-5, with 10 bases identical to TRBD2. The V gene end was trimmed by 1 base and the J gene end by 2 bases; junction bases not matched to a gene: 5. Germline V CDR1 and CDR2: SGDLS, YYNGEE. The CDR3 consists of 16 residues. This CDR3 reads CASSVTSGRVQETQYF. CDR3 DNA sequence: TGTGCCAGCAGCGTAACGAGCGGGAGGGTTCAAGAGACCCAGTACTTC.

V usage is TRBV27 and J usage is TRBJ1-2, with D unclear. Trimming took 5 bases from V and 4 from J, leaving 17 bases between them. Germline CDR1 is MNHEY and CDR2 is SMNVEV (reference sequence). The CDR3 runs 15 residues. Here the CDR3 DNA reads TGTGCCAGCAGTCCACGACAATGGTTCTCCTATGGCTACACCTTC. The encoded protein is CASSPRQWFSYGYTF.

The chain carries TRBV4-1 and TRBJ1-2; TRBD1 matches at 9 bases. Germline lookup yields CDR1 MGHRA and CDR2 YSYEKL. Unmatched junction bases numbered 1, after V lost 1 base and J lost 1 base. This CDR3 has 15 residues. Written as DNA, the CDR3 is TGCGCCAGCAGCCAAGGACAGGGGGATAACTATGGCTACACCTTC. It translates to CASSQGQGDNYGYTF.

The CDR3 sequence is CASSRLAESTDTQYF. CDR3 nucleotide sequence: TGTGCCAGCTCACGACTAGCGGAAAGCACAGATACGCAGTATTTT. This chain uses TRBV18 with TRBJ2-3; 9 positions match TRBD2. This CDR3 has 15 residues. From germline, CDR1 is KGHSH and CDR2 LQKENI. V was pared by 4 bases and J by 0 bases, with 2 bases of the junction left unmatched.

The chain links TRBV10-1 to TRBJ1-2, with D possibly matching TRBD1 (5 bases). Trimming removed 4 bases from V and 4 bases from J, with 16 bases in between. The germline V gene has CDR1 WNHNN and CDR2 SYGVQD (reference sequence). The CDR3 totals 15 residues. The CDR3 nucleotides are TGCGCCAGCAGTGGAGCCATTCACGGGACCTATGGCTACACCTTC. Translating it yields CASSGAIHGTYGYTF.